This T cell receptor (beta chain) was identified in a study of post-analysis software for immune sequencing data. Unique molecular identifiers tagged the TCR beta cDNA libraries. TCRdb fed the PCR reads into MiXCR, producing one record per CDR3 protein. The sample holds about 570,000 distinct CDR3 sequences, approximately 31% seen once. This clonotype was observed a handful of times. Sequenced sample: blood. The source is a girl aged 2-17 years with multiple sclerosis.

The CDR3 coding sequence is TGTGCCAGCAGCCACAAGAGGGGGCGGTACCAAGAGACCCAGTACTTC. Residues: CASSHKRGRYQETQYF. This sequence joins TRBV6-6 and TRBJ2-5; TRBD1 agrees at 7 bases. V lost 6 bases to trimming and J lost 0 bases; unmatched junction nucleotides: 10. CDR1 MNHNY and CDR2 SVGAGI come from the germline V gene (reference sequence). CDR3 size: 16 residues.